A single sample is the source of the 23 T cell receptor beta chains below, sequenced in a study of PD-L1 blockade in urothelial cancer (dated by TCRdb to between 2016 and 2019). The library was built by means of the immunoSEQ multiplex PCR assay. TCRdb took this table from immuneACCESS and kept in-frame rearrangements with V and J called. Such tables lack part of the clones; where checked against another copy, unresolved V genes explain under half of the gap, and the rest is unexplained. This sample holds about 30,000 clones; 84% were observed only once. 15% to 17% of the sample rests with the top ten. The time point tag for this specimen amounts to: pretreatment peripheral blood. This specimen consisted of PBMCs, obtained around atezolizumab (anti-PD-L1) treatment. The receptor source for this set is a man aged 60 to 69 with urothelial cancer.

This chain joins TRBV9 and TRBJ2-3; the match to TRBD2 covers 12 bases. In germline, CDR1 is SGDLS, CDR2 YYNGEE. This CDR3 spans 16 amino acids. Germline trimming cut 4 bases from V and 5 bases from J; bases unmatched to any gene: 8. CDR3 protein: CASSLRLAGVQDTQYF. CDR3 DNA: TGTGCCAGCAGCCTACGACTAGCGGGAGTACAAGATACGCAGTATTTT.

DNA for the CDR3: TGCAGCGTTGAAATCGGGGATACGCAGTATTTT. Protein product: CSVEIGDTQYF. This chain joins TRBV29-1 and TRBJ2-3; D remains ambiguous. The CDR3 is 11 residues long. The ends were cut back, 2 bases at V and 6 bases at J, with 6 bases in the middle. Per the germline V gene, CDR1 is SQVTM and CDR2 is ANQGSEA.

This clone was detected only a few times. The chain has TRBV19 and TRBJ2-3; 12 nucleotides match TRBD2. CDR3 length: 17 amino acids. The germline V gene has CDR1 LNHDA and CDR2 SQIVND (reference sequence). Germline trimming cut 7 bases from V and 6 bases from J; bases unmatched to any gene: 14. CDR3 loop: CASTGGPSGRASDTQYF. CDR3 nucleotides: TGTGCCAGTACGGGTGGGCCTAGCGGGAGGGCTTCCGATACGCAGTATTTT.

The chain links TRBV29-1 to TRBJ2-1; possible D gene TRBD2, 5 bases. This CDR3 spans 16 amino acids. Trimming cost V 2 bases and J 0 bases, with 14 bases left between them. Germline CDR1 is SQVTM and CDR2 is ANQGSEA. The DNA of the CDR3 is TGCAGCGTTGAATCCCGCGGGCTGAGCTCCTACAATGAGCAGTTCTTC. It is translated as CSVESRGLSSYNEQFF.

The chain carries TRBV27 and TRBJ2-1; 8 bases match TRBD2. Germline V gives CDR1 MNHEY, CDR2 SMNVEV (reference sequence). J was trimmed by 9 bases and V by 5 bases; bases with no gene match: 9. The CDR3 runs to 14 residues. CDR3 in DNA: TGTGCCAGCAGTGTCAAGCGGGAGCGGGGTGAGCAGTTCTTC. It yields the protein CASSVKRERGEQFF.

The genes are TRBV5-1 and TRBJ1-6, with 7 bases fitting TRBD1. The germline gives CDR1 SGHRS, CDR2 YFSETQ. The CDR3 is 15 amino acids. The trim removed 0 bases at V and 7 bases at J, leaving 4 bases unmatched. The DNA of the CDR3 is TGCGCCAGCAGCTTGGGACAGGGAAACAATTCACCCCTCCACTTT. Translated: CASSLGQGNNSPLHF.

The rearrangement uses TRBV7-2 and TRBJ1-5; D is possibly TRBD1 (6 bases). The germline V gene encodes CDR1 SGHTA and CDR2 FQGNSA. Deletions cut 5 bases from V and 6 bases from J, with 14 bases between. The CDR3 spans 14 residues. The CDR3 DNA reads TGTGCCAGCAGCCCCGGACAGAGGGGTCAGCCCCAGCATTTT. Protein sequence: CASSPGQRGQPQHF. Supplemented by reference TRBV7-2 and TRBJ1-5, the full variable domain reads GAGVSQSPSNKVTEKGKDVELRCDPISGHTALYWYRQSLGQGLEFLIYFQGNSAPDKSGLPSDRFSAERTGGSVSTLTIQRTQQEDSAVYLCASSPGQRGQPQHFGDGTRLSIL.

The rearrangement joins TRBV7-2 to TRBJ2-3; D may be TRBD1 (5 bases). From germline, CDR1 is SGHTA and CDR2 FQGNSA. The CDR3 has 17 residues. V dropped 5 bases and J dropped 4 bases, with 22 bases sitting between them. The CDR3 DNA reads as TGTGCCAGCAGCCCCCGCAGGGCTCCTCGGTCCCCAGATACGCAGTATTTT. Protein: CASSPRRAPRSPDTQYF.

DNA of the CDR3: TGTGCCAGCAGCATAGACACCTACGAGCAGTACTTC. Protein sequence: CASSIDTYEQYF. The J gene is TRBJ2-7, the V gene TRBV5-4; D is unclear. CDR1 and CDR2 (germline): SGHNT, YYREEE (reference sequence). V was trimmed by 4 bases and J by 2 bases, leaving 7 bases between them. The CDR3 length is 12 residues.

The J gene is TRBJ2-1, the V gene TRBV9, with TRBD2 identical over 9 bases. V was pared by 4 bases and J by 6 bases, with 17 bases of the junction left unmatched. This CDR3 comprises 18 residues. Germline CDR1 SGDLS, CDR2 YYNGEE. The CDR3 DNA reads TGTGCCAGCAGCCTCCCCGGGACTAGCTCCTTTTCGCGCAATGAGCAGTTCTTC. Translated, it gives CASSLPGTSSFSRNEQFF.

In DNA, the CDR3 is TGTGCCTGGAACCGGGACGCGGAGGGGGAAGCTTTCTTT. Residues: CAWNRDAEGEAFF. V and J are TRBV30 and TRBJ1-1; D possibly corresponds to TRBD1 (5 bases). The CDR3 covers 13 residues. The germline V gene has CDR1 GTSNPN and CDR2 SVGIG (reference sequence). V lost 4 bases, J lost 8 bases, and 17 bases lay in between.

J is TRBJ1-5 and V is TRBV30; D is undetermined. V lost 2 bases and J lost 4, with 9 bases in between. The CDR3 runs to 13 residues. Germline CDR1 and CDR2: GTSNPN and SVGIG (reference sequence). This CDR3 reads CAWSRTGNQPQHF. CDR3 sequence (DNA): TGTGCCTGGAGTCGGACGGGGAATCAGCCCCAGCATTTT.

The chain has TRBV10-3 and TRBJ2-1; 9 bases are shared with TRBD2. The CDR3 spans 16 residues. The germline V gene has CDR1 ENHRY and CDR2 SYGVKD. The V gene end was trimmed by 7 bases and the J gene end by 7 bases; junction bases not matched to a gene: 14. CDR3 loop: CAIKGGSGRMGNEQFF. The CDR3 DNA sequence: TGTGCCATCAAGGGCGGAAGCGGGAGGATGGGTAATGAGCAGTTCTTC.

The V gene is TRBV7-3, the J gene TRBJ2-3, with 8 bases aligning to TRBD2. This CDR3 is 15 amino acids long. V lost 0 bases and J lost 6; bases outside the gene matches: 5. CDR1 SGHTA and CDR2 FQGTGA come from the germline V gene. Written as DNA, the CDR3 is TGTGCCAGCAGCTTAACGAGCGGGAGTGGTGATACGCAGTATTTT. This codes for CASSLTSGSGDTQYF.

The rearrangement uses TRBV5-1 and TRBJ2-7, with 7 positions matching TRBD2. V gave up 3 bases and J gave up 4 bases; unmatched junction bases: 13. The CDR3 sequence is 16 residues long. Germline CDR1 reads SGHRS; CDR2 reads YFSETQ. CDR3 sequence reads: CASSSKGGSISYEQYF. In DNA form, the CDR3 reads TGCGCCAGCAGCTCGAAGGGCGGGAGTATCTCTTACGAGCAGTACTTC.

The CDR3 sequence is CASSLWAGDGYTF. In DNA, the CDR3 is TGCGCCAGCAGCTTGTGGGCAGGGGATGGCTACACCTTC. The chain combines TRBV5-1 with TRBJ1-2, with D perhaps TRBD1 (6 bases). Germline-derived CDR1 and CDR2 are SGHRS and YFSETQ. The V and J ends lost 1 base and 6 bases respectively, with 10 bases between them. The CDR3 is made up of 13 amino acids.

This clone appeared once. The chain has TRBV29-1 and TRBJ2-3; TRBD2 matches at 14 bases. The germline V gene encodes CDR1 SQVTM and CDR2 ANQGSEA. The V segment lost 5 bases and the J segment 5 bases; nucleotides outside the gene matches: 3. The CDR3 consists of 14 residues. CDR3 sequence reads: CSVRGTSGRDTQYF. In nucleotides, the CDR3 is TGCAGCGTTCGGGGGACTAGCGGGAGAGATACGCAGTATTTT.

This clone was counted only a few times. The rearrangement uses TRBV29-1 and TRBJ1-1, with D uncertain. CDR3 length equals 12 residues. Germline CDR1 reads SQVTM; CDR2 reads ANQGSEA. Trimming stripped 4 bases from V and 2 bases from J, with 8 bases between. The CDR3 DNA reads TGCAGCGTTGGCGCGGGAAACACTGAAGCTTTCTTT. Translating it yields CSVGAGNTEAFF.

V usage is TRBV29-1 and J usage is TRBJ1-3; D is undetermined. The germline V gene has CDR1 SQVTM and CDR2 ANQGSEA. CDR3 length equals 13 residues. Trimming removed 4 bases from V and 4 bases from J, with 11 bases in between. Here the CDR3 DNA reads TGCAGCGTTGTTGCAAACAACGGAAACACCATATATTTT. It translates to CSVVANNGNTIYF.

On this clone itself: A read error may explain this, as a much larger clone is one base away. The rearrangement uses TRBV7-9 and TRBJ2-7, with 9 bases fitting TRBD2. Germline CDR1 SEHNR, CDR2 FQNEAQ (reference sequence). The junction had 22 bases not matched to a gene; V was cut back by 5 bases and J by 5 bases. There are 19 residues in the CDR3. The CDR3, as DNA: TGTGCCAGCAGCCCGTGCCTGCGGGAGGGCCAAGTCAGCTACAACGAGCAGTACTTC. Protein product: CASSPCLREGQVSYNEQYF.

This chain connects TRBV5-5 to TRBJ2-2; TRBD2 matches at 9 bases. Germline V gives CDR1 SGHKS, CDR2 YYEKEE (reference sequence). The J segment lost 1 base and the V segment lost 0 bases, leaving 4 bases of the junction unmatched. The CDR3 extends over 17 amino acids. This CDR3 reads CASSLESSGKNTGELFF. CDR3 nucleotide sequence: TGTGCCAGCAGCTTGGAGTCTAGCGGGAAGAACACCGGGGAGCTGTTTTTT.

The V and J genes are TRBV4-1 and TRBJ2-3; TRBD1 aligns across 8 bases. The trim removed 0 bases at V and 2 bases at J, leaving 7 bases unmatched. In germline, CDR1 is MGHRA, CDR2 YSYEKL. CDR3 length: 17 residues. As DNA, the CDR3 is TGCGCCAGCAGCCAAGAATCGAGGGACAGGCCCACAGATACGCAGTATTTT. Its translation is CASSQESRDRPTDTQYF.

This chain connects TRBV30 to TRBJ1-2; a weak D match, TRBD1 (6 bases). This CDR3 spans 13 amino acids. Germline V gene lookup returns CDR1 GTSNPN and CDR2 SVGIG (reference sequence). V dropped 7 bases and J dropped 7 bases, with 19 bases sitting between them. The CDR3 DNA follows: TGTGCCTCGTCGCAGGGGCTTCTAAGTGGCTACACCTTC. The encoded protein is CASSQGLLSGYTF. Complete variable domain (other parts from reference TRBV30 and TRBJ1-2): SQTIHQWPATLVQPVGSPLSLECTVEGTSNPNLYWYRQAAGRGLQLLFYSVGIGQISSEVPQNLSASRPQDRQFILSSKKLLLSDSGFYLCASSQGLLSGYTFGSGTRLTVV.